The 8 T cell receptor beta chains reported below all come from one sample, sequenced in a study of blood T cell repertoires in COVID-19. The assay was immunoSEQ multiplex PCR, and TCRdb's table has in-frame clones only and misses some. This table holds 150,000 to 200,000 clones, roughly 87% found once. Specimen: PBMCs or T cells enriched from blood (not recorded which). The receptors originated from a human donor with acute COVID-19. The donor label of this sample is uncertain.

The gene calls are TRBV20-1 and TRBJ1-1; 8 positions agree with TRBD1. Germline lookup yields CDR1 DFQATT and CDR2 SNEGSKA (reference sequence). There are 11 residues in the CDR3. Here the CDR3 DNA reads TGCAGAGGACAGGGAGGTACTGAAGCTTTCTTT. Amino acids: CRGQGGTEAFF.

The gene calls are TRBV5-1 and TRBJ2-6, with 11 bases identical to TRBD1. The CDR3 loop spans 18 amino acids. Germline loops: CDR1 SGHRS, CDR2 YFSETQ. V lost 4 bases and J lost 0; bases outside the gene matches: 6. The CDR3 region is CASSTGTGGASGANVLTF. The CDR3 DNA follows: TGCGCCAGCAGCACGGGGACAGGGGGTGCCTCTGGGGCCAACGTCCTGACTTTC.

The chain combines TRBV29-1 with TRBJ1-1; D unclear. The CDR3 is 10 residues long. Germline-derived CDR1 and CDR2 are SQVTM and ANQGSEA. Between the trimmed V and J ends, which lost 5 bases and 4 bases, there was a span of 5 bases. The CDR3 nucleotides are TGCAGCGTTACACCCACTGAAGCTTTCTTT. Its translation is CSVTPTEAFF.

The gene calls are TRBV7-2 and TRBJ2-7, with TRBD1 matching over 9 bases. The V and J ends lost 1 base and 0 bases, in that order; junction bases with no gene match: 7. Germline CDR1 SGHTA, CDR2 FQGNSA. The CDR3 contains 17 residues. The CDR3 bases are TGTGCCAGCAGCTTAGGTAGGGGACAGGGTTACTCCTACGAGCAGTACTTC. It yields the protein CASSLGRGQGYSYEQYF.

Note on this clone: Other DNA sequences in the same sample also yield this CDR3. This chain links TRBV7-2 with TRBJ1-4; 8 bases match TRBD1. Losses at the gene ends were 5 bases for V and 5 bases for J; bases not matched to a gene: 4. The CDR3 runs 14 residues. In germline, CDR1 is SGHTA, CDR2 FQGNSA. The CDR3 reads CASSPDRGNEKLFF. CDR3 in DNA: TGTGCCAGCAGCCCTGACAGGGGAAATGAAAAACTGTTTTTT. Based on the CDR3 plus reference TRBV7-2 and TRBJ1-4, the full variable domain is GAGVSQSPSNKVTEKGKDVELRCDPISGHTALYWYRQSLGQGLEFLIYFQGNSAPDKSGLPSDRFSAERTGGSVSTLTIQRTQQEDSAVYLCASSPDRGNEKLFFGSGTQLSVL.

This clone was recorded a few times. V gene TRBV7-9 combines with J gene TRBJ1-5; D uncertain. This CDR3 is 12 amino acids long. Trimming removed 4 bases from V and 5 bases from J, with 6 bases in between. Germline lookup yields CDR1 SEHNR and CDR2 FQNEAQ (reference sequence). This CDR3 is CASSWQDQPQHF. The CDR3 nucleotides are TGTGCCAGCAGCTGGCAGGATCAGCCCCAGCATTTT.

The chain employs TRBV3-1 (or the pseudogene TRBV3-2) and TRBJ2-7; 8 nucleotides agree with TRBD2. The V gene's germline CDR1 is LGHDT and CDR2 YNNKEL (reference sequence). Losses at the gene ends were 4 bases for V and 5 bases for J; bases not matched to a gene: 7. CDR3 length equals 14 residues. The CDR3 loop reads CASSPPGGEHEQYF. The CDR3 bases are TGTGCCAGCAGCCCCCCGGGGGGGGAGCACGAGCAGTACTTC.

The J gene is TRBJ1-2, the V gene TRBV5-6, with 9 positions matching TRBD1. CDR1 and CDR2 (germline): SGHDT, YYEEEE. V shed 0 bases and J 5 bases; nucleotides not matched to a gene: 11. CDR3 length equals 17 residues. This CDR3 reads CASSLAGQGLFLYGYTF. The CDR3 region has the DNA TGTGCCAGCAGCTTGGCGGGACAGGGCCTTTTCCTATATGGCTACACCTTC. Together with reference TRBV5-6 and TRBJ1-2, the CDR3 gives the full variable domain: DAGVTQSPTHLIKTRGQQVTLRCSPKSGHDTVSWYQQALGQGPQFIFQYYEEEERQRGNFPDRFSGHQFPNYSSELNVNALLLGDSALYLCASSLAGQGLFLYGYTFGSGTRLTVV.